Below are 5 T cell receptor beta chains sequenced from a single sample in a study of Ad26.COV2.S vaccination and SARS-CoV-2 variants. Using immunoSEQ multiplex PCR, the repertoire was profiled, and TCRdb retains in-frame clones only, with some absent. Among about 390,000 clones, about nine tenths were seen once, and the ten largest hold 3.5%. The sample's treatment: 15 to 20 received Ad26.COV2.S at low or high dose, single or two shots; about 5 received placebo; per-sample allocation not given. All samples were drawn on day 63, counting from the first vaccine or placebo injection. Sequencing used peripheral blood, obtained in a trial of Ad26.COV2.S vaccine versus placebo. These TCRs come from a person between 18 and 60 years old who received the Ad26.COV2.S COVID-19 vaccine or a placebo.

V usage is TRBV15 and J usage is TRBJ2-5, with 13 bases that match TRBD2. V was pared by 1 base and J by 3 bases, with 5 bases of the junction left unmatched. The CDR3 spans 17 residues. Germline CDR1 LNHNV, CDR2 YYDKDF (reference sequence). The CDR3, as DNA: TGTGCCACCAGCAGAGGTGGGGGACTAGCGGGGAAAGAGACCCAGTACTTC. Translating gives CATSRGGGLAGKETQYF.

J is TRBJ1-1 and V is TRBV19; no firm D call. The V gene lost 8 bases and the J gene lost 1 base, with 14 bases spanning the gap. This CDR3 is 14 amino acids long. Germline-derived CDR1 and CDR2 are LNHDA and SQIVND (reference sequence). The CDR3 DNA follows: TGTGCCAGTCGTAACGGACTGGGGAACACTGAAGCTTTCTTT. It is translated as CASRNGLGNTEAFF.

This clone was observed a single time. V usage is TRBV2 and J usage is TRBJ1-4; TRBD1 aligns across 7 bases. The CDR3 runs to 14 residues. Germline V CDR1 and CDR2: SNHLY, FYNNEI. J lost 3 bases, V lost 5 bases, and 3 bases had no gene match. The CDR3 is CASSKGTANEKLFF. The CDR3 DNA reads TGTGCCAGCAGTAAGGGGACAGCTAATGAAAAACTGTTTTTT. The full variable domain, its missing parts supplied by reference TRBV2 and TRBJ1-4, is EPEVTQTPSHQVTQMGQEVILRCVPISNHLYFYWYRQILGQKVEFLVSFYNNEISEKSEIFDDQFSVERPDGSNFTLKIRSTKLEDSAMYFCASSKGTANEKLFFGSGTQLSVL.

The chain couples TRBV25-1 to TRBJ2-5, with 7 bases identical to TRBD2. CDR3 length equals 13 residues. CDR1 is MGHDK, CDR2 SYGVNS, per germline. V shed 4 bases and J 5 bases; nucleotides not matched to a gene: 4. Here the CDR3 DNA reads TGTGCCAGCAGTGTTAGGGGAGGGGAGACCCAGTACTTC. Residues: CASSVRGGETQYF.

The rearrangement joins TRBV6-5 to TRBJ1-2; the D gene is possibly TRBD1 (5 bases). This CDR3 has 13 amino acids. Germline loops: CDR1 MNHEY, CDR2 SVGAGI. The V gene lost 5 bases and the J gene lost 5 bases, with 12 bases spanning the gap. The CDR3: CASSPPGGYGYTF. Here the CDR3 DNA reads TGTGCCAGCAGTCCCCCCGGGGGGTATGGCTACACCTTC.